This TCR beta chain was obtained from a study of blood T cell repertoires in COVID-19. Study background: The United States, Italy and Spain were the sources of the acute and convalescent COVID-19 samples.

The CDR3 is 15 amino acids. Trimming removed 2 bases from V and 3 bases from J, with 11 bases in between. Germline V gives CDR1 KGHDR, CDR2 SFDVKD. Participants were aged roughly 18 to 100 years from roughly 26 US areas. Only in-frame clones appear in the TCRdb table, and some are missing; sequencing was by immunoSEQ multiplex PCR. The repertoire holds around 200,000 clones, with 86% as singletons. The chain recombines TRBV24-1 with TRBJ2-3; D is uncertain. Sequencing input: PBMCs or T cells enriched from blood (not recorded which). The sequence derives from a man aged 35 to 55 with acute COVID-19. The CDR3 protein is CATSDSLGETDTQYF. CDR3 bases: TGTGCCACCAGTGATTCTCTGGGCGAGACAGATACGCAGTATTTT.